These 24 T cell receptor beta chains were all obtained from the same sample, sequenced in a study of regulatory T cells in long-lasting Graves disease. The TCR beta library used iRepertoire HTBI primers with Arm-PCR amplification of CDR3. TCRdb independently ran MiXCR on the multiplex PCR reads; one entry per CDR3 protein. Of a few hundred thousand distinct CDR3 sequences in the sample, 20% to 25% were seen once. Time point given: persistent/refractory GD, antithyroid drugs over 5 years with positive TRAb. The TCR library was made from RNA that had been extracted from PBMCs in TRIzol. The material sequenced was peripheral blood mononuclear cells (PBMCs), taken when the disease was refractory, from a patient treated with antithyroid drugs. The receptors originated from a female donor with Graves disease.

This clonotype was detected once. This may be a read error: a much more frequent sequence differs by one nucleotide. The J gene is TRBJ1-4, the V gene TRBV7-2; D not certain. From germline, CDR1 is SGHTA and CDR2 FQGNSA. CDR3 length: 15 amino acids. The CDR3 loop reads CASSSRPVTDEKLFF. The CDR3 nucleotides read TGTGCCAGCAGCTCCCGGCCAGTAACTGATGAAAAACTGTTTTTT.

The CDR3 coding sequence is TGTGCCAGCTCTCTAAGGGCCAGGGAAACTAACTATGGCTACACCTTC. This encodes CASSLRARETNYGYTF. The chain carries TRBV18 and TRBJ1-2, with a possible D match to TRBD1 (5 bases). Trimming removed 6 bases at V and 0 bases at J, with 17 bases between. This CDR3 has 16 amino acids. Germline V gene data show CDR1 as KGHSH and CDR2 as LQKENI.

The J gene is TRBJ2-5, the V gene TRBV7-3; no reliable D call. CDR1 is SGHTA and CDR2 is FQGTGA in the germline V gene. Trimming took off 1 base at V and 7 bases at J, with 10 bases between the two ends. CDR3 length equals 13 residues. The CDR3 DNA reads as TGTGCCAGCAGCTTAATAGCAACGGGGACCCAGTACTTC. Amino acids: CASSLIATGTQYF.

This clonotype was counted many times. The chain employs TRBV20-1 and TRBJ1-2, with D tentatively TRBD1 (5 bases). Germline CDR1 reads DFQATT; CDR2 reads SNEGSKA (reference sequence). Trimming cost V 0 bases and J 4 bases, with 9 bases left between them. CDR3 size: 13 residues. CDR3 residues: CSARDIGAYGYTF. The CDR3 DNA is TGCAGTGCTAGAGATATTGGGGCCTATGGCTACACCTTC.

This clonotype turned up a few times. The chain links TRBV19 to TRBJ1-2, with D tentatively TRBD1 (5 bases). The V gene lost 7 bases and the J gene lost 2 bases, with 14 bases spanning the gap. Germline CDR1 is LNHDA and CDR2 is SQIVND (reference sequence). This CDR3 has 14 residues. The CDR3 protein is CASNQGTVNYGYTF. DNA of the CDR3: TGTGCCAGTAATCAGGGAACGGTCAACTATGGCTACACCTTC.

The CDR3 nucleotides read TGTGCCAGCAGCTTAAATCGGGGGGAGCTGTTTTTT. Translating it yields CASSLNRGELFF. The chain carries TRBV11-2 and TRBJ2-2, with D unresolved. This CDR3 has 12 amino acids. Per the germline V gene, CDR1 is SGHAT and CDR2 is FQNNGV. V was clipped by 2 bases and J by 8 bases, with 6 bases between them. Drawing the rest from reference TRBV11-2 and TRBJ2-2, the complete variable domain is EAGVAQSPRYKIIEKRQSVAFWCNPISGHATLYWYQQILGQGPKLLIQFQNNGVVDDSQLPKDRFSAERLKGVDSTLKIQPAKLEDSAVYLCASSLNRGELFFGEGSRLTVL.

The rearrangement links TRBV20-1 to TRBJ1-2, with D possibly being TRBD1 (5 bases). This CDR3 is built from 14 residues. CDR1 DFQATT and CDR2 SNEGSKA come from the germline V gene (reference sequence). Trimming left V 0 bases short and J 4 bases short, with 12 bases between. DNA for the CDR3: TGCAGTGCTAGAGATAACGGGAGGGGCTATGGCTACACCTTC. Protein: CSARDNGRGYGYTF.

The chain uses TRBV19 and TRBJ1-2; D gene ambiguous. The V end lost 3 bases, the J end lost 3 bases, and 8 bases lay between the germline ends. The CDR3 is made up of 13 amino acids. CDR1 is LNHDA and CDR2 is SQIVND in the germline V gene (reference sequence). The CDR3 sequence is CASSISRDYGYTF. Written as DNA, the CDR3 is TGTGCCAGTAGTATCAGTCGGGACTATGGCTACACCTTC.

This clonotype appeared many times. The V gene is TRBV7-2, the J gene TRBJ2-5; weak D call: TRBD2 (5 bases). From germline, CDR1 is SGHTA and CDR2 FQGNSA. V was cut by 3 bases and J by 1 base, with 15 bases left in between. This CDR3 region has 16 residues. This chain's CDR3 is CASSLPSASGQETQYF. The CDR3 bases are TGTGCCAGCAGCTTGCCCTCGGCCAGCGGCCAAGAGACCCAGTACTTC.

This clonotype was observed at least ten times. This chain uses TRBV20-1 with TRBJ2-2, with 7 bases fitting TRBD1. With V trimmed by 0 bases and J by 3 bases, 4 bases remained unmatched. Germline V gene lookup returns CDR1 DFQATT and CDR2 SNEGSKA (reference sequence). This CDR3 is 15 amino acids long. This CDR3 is CSARDYDRDTGELFF. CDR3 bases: TGCAGTGCTAGAGATTACGACAGGGACACCGGGGAGCTGTTTTTT.

The DNA for the CDR3 is TGTGCCTGGAGGGATGCAGGGAATGAGCAGTTCTTC. Translating gives CAWRDAGNEQFF. V usage is TRBV30 and J usage is TRBJ2-1, with a possible D match to TRBD1 (5 bases). Germline CDR1 GTSNPN, CDR2 SVGIG (reference sequence). The CDR3 contains 12 residues. V lost 3 bases to trimming and J lost 7 bases, with 10 bases between them.

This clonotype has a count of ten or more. The CDR3 loop reads CASSQGTDGYTF. Here the CDR3 DNA reads TGCGCCAGCAGCCAGGGGACGGATGGCTACACCTTC. The chain carries TRBV5-1 and TRBJ1-2; possible D gene TRBD1, 6 bases. The germline CDR1 and CDR2 sequences are SGHRS and YFSETQ. The V gene lost 4 bases and the J gene lost 6 bases, with 10 bases spanning the gap. The CDR3 loop spans 12 amino acids.

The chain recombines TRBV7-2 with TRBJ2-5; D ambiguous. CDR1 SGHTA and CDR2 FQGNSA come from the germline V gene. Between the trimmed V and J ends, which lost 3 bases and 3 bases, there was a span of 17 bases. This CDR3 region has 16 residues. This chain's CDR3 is CASSLNTVGAKETQYF. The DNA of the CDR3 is TGTGCCAGCAGCTTGAATACCGTCGGCGCAAAAGAGACCCAGTACTTC. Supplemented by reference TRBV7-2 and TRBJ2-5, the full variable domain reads GAGVSQSPSNKVTEKGKDVELRCDPISGHTALYWYRQSLGQGLEFLIYFQGNSAPDKSGLPSDRFSAERTGGSVSTLTIQRTQQEDSAVYLCASSLNTVGAKETQYFGPGTRLLVL.

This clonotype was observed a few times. CDR3 residues: CAWLGNTEAFF. CDR3 DNA: TGTGCCTGGCTAGGAAACACTGAAGCTTTCTTT. J is TRBJ1-1 and V is TRBV30; no clear D. Trimming took 5 bases from V and 2 from J, leaving 6 bases between them. Germline V CDR1 and CDR2: GTSNPN, SVGIG (reference sequence). This CDR3 contains 11 residues.

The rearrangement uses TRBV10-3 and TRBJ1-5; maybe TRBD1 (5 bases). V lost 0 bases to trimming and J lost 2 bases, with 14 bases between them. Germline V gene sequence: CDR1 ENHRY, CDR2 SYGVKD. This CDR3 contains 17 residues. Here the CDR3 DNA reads TGTGCCATCAGTGAGTCGTACGGGGGAACTGGCAATCAGCCCCAGCATTTT. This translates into CAISESYGGTGNQPQHF.

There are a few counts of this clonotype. The CDR3 is CASSPQGAGIMNTEAFF. In DNA, the CDR3 is TGCGCCAGCAGCCCCCAGGGGGCGGGGATCATGAACACTGAAGCTTTCTTT. The V gene is TRBV4-1, the J gene TRBJ1-1; 8 nucleotides align to TRBD1. Unmatched junction bases numbered 10, after V lost 4 bases and J lost 0 bases. The germline gives CDR1 MGHRA, CDR2 YSYEKL. The CDR3 totals 17 residues.

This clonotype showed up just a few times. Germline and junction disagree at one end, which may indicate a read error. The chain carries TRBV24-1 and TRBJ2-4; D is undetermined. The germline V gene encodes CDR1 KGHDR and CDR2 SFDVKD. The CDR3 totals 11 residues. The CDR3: CATSDFGFYHF. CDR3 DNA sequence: TGTGCCACCAGTGATTTCGGCTTTTACCACTTC.

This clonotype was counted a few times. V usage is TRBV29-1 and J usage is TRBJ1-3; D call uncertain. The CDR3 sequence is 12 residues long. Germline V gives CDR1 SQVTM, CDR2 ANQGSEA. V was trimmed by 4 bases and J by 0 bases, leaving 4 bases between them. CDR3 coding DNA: TGCAGCGTTGTAGGCTCTGGAAACACCATATATTTT. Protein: CSVVGSGNTIYF.

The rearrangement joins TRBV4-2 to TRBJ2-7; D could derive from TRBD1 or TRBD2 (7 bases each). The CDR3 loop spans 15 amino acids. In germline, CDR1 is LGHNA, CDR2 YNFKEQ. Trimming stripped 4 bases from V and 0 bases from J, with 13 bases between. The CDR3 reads CASSPGGGASYEQYF. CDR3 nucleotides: TGTGCCAGCAGCCCAGGGGGGGGCGCCTCCTACGAGCAGTACTTC.

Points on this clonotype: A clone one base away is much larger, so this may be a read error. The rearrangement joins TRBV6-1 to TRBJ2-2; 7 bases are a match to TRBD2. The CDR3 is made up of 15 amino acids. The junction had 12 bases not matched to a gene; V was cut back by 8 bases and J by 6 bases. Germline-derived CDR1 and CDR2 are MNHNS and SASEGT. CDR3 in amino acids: CASRKRDLDAGELFF. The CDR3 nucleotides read TGTGCCAGCCGTAAGCGGGACTTGGACGCCGGGGAGCTGTTTTTT.

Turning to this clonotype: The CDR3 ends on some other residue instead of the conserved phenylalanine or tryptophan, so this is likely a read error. This CDR3 reads CASSPHKIPGAYEQYS. The DNA for the CDR3 is TGTGCCAGCAGCCCACACAAGATTCCAGGAGCTTACGAGCAGTACTCC. The chain carries TRBV7-9 and TRBJ2-7; D gene unclear. Germline CDR1 reads SEHNR; CDR2 reads FQNEAQ (reference sequence). Trimming took 5 bases from V and 4 from J, leaving 21 bases between them. This CDR3 spans 16 amino acids.

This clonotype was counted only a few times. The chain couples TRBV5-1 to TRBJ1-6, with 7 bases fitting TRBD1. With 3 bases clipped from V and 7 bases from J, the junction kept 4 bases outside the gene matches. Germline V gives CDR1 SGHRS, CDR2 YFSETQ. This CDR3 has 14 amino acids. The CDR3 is CASSSRDSNSPLHF. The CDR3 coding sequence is TGCGCCAGCAGCTCCCGGGACAGCAATTCACCCCTCCACTTT.

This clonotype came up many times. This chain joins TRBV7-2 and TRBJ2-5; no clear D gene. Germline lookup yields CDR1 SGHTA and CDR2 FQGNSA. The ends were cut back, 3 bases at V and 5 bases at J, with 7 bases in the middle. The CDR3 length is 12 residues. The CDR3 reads CASSFTAETQYF. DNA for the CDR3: TGTGCCAGCAGCTTCACAGCGGAGACCCAGTACTTC.

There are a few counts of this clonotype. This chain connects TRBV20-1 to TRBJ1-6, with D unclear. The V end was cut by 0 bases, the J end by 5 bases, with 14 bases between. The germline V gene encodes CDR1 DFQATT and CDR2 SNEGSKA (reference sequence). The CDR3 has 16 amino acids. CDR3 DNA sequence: TGCAGTGCTAGAGATCGGCACCGGACGGATAATTCACCCCTCCACTTT. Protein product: CSARDRHRTDNSPLHF.